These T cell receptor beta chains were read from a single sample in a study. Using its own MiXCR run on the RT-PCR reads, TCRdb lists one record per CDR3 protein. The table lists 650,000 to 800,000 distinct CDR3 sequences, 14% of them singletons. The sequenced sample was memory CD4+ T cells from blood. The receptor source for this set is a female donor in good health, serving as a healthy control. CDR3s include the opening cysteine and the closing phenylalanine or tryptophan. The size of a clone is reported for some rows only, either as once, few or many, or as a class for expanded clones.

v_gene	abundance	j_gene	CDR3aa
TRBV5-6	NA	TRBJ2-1	CASSLLYAGTSGRRNEQFF
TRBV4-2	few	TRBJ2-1	CASSPIGAEPSYYNEQFF
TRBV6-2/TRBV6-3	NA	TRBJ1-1	CASSPGGQNTEAFF
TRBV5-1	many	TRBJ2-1	CASSLASGTHNEQFF
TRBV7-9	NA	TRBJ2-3	CASSSRGANTDTQYF
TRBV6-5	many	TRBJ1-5	CASSYSGQGNNQPQHF
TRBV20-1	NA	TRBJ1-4	CSAFDRGANEKLFF
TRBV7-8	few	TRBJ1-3	CASSLSGQASSGNTIYF
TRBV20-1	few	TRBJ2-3	CSARPKLRLAVTDTQYF
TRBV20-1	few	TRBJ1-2	CSASDTGTGTVGGYTF
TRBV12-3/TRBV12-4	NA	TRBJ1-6	CASSPTGTATYNSPLHF
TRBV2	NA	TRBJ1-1	CASMFARTEAFF
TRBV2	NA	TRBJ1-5	CASSEEGQGPSQHF
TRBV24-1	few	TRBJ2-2	CATHSPSGRTGELFF
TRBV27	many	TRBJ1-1	CASSLLQGEAFF
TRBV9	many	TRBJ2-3	CASSVAGSRDTQYF
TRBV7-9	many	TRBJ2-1	CASSGRDRGAFYEQFF
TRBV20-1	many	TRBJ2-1	CSAPWLAGAGNEQFF
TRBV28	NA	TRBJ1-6	CASIGRTLSSYNSPLHF
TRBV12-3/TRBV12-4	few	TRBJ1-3	CASSPPGTGSGNTIYF
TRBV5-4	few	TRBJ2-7	CASSSRDGGYEQYF
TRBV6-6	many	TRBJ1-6	CASSPGLNSPLHF
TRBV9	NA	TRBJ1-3	CASSVGQSSGNTIYF
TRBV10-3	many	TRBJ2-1	CAISESQGRNDEQFF
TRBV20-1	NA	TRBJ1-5	CSAGLTFGNQPQHF
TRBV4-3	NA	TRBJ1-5	CASSQEGQGAIEVSNQPQHF
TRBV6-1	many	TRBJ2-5	CASSDGVRETQYF
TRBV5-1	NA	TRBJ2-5	CASSLAGRTETQYF
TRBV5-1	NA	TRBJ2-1	CASSLKATGSSYNEQFF
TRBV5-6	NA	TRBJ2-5	CASSLATLETQYF
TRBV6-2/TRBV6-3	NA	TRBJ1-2	CASSRTGGAPPPHGYTF
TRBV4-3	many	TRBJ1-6	CASSQDAGAGNSPLHF
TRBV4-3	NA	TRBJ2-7	CASSQDTGTSYEQYF
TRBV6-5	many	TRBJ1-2	CASSYDRTGQHGYTF
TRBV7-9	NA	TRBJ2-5	CASSLDQGPQETQYF
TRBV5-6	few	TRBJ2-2	CASSLGRLDTGELFF
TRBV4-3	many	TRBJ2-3	CASSARGVSDTQYF
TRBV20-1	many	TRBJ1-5	CSASPGINQPQHF
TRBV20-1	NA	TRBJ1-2	CSARDFGGVPNYGYTF
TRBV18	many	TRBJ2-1	CASSPRGGNEQFF
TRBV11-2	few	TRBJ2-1	CASSLGSSGGALGEQFF
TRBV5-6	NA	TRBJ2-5	CASSNGAQETQYF
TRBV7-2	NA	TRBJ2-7	CASSLGPAGTGEQYF
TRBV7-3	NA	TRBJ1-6	CASSPGGAESYSPLHF
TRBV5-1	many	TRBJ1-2	CASSSLGQGNYGYTF
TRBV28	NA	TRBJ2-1	CASSPGTSRKYYNEQFF
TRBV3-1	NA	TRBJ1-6	CASSQEGGNSPLHF
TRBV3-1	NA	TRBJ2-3	CASSPQRAGTSTDTQYF
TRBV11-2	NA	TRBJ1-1	CASSPSGIYTEAFF
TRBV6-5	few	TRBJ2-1	CASRGILAGVLDEQFF
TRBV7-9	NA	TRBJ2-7	CASSLVAGATYEQYF
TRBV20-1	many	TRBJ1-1	CSASRSAGATEAFF
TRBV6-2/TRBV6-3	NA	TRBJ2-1	CASSSEGARGVNEQFF
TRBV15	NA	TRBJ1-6	CATAAGASYNSPLHF
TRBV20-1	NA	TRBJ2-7	CSAQPSGNYEQYF